Listed here are 4 T cell receptor beta chains from one sample, sequenced in a study of Ad26.COV2.S vaccination and SARS-CoV-2 variants. Treatment indicated: roughly 18 received Ad26.COV2.S at low or high dose, single or two shots; about 5 received placebo; per-sample allocation not given. Vaccine and placebo recipients were sampled on day 63 after the first injection. Generated by immunoSEQ multiplex PCR, the TCRdb table keeps only in-frame clones and is missing some. The data contain hundreds of thousands of clones, approximately 92% of them singletons. Specimen: peripheral blood, collected in a trial of Ad26.COV2.S vaccine versus placebo. The receptors were gathered from a person aged 18-65 years who received the Ad26.COV2.S COVID-19 vaccine or a placebo.

V and J are TRBV27 and TRBJ2-7; 8 positions match TRBD2. CDR1 and CDR2 from the germline V gene are MNHEY and SMNVEV (reference sequence). V lost 6 bases to trimming and J lost 9 bases; unmatched junction nucleotides: 13. The CDR3 contains 14 residues. The CDR3 spells CASSLGTSDSGQYF. The CDR3 DNA reads TGTGCCAGCAGCCTTGGGACTAGTGACTCCGGGCAGTACTTC.

This clone was found once. This chain joins TRBV5-6 and TRBJ2-7; D is possibly TRBD1 or TRBD2 (5 bases each). V lost 1 base and J lost 5, with 16 bases in between. Germline V gives CDR1 SGHDT, CDR2 YYEEEE. The CDR3 consists of 15 residues. CDR3 sequence: CASSLRGGWTHEQYF. CDR3 coding DNA: TGTGCCAGCAGCTTGCGGGGCGGATGGACACACGAGCAGTACTTC. Complete variable domain (other parts from reference TRBV5-6 and TRBJ2-7): DAGVTQSPTHLIKTRGQQVTLRCSPKSGHDTVSWYQQALGQGPQFIFQYYEEEERQRGNFPDRFSGHQFPNYSSELNVNALLLGDSALYLCASSLRGGWTHEQYFGPGTRLTVT.

J is TRBJ2-5 and V is TRBV5-4; D is ambiguous. Germline V gives CDR1 SGHNT, CDR2 YYREEE (reference sequence). Trimming took off 4 bases at V and 0 bases at J, with 4 bases between the two ends. This CDR3 spans 12 amino acids. The CDR3 DNA is TGTGCCAGCAGCGGATACCAAGAGACCCAGTACTTC. This gives the protein CASSGYQETQYF.

The chain combines TRBV29-1 with TRBJ2-3; D gene ambiguous. The CDR3 sequence is 15 residues long. V lost 0 bases and J lost 1, with 11 bases in between. Germline CDR1 reads SQVTM; CDR2 reads ANQGSEA. The CDR3 sequence: CSVEESFRRTDTQYF. Written as DNA, the CDR3 is TGCAGCGTTGAAGAGAGCTTCCGACGCACAGATACGCAGTATTTT.